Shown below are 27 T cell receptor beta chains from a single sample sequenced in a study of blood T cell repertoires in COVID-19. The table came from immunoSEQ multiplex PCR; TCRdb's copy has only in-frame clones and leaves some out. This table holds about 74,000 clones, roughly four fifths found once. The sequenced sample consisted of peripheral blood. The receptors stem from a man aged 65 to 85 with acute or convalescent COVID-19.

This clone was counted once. CDR3 sequence: CASSQGLAGGEQYF. CDR3 in DNA: TGTGCCAGCAGCCAGGGACTAGCGGGAGGGGAGCAGTACTTC. The chain couples TRBV3-1 (or the pseudogene TRBV3-2) to TRBJ2-7, with 16 bases fitting TRBD2. The germline V gene has CDR1 LGHDT and CDR2 YNNKEL (reference sequence). V was pared by 3 bases and J by 7 bases, with 0 bases of the junction left unmatched. The CDR3 contains 14 residues.

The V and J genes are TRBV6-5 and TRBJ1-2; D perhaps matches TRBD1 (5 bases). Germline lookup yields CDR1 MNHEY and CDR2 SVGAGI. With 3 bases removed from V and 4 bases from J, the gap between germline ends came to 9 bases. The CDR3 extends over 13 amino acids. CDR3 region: CASSYGGIYGYTF. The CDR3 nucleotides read TGTGCCAGCAGTTATGGGGGGATCTATGGCTACACCTTC.

The CDR3 bases are TGTGCCAGCAGTTTACTAGACACCAATGAGCAGTTCTTC. Translated, it gives CASSLLDTNEQFF. The chain uses TRBV6-6 and TRBJ2-1, with a weak D call TRBD2 (5 bases). V lost 4 bases and J lost 6, with 10 bases in between. The CDR3 extends over 13 amino acids. The germline V gene encodes CDR1 MNHNY and CDR2 SVGAGI (reference sequence).

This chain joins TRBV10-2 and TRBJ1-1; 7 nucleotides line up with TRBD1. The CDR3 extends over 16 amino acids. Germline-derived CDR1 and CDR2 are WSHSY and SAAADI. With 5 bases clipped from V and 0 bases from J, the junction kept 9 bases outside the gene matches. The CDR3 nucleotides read TGCGCCAGCAGTCCAAACACAGGGGCCCTGAACACTGAAGCTTTCTTT. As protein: CASSPNTGALNTEAFF.

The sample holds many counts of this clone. The CDR3 here is CASSLSTTGSRGLFF. The CDR3 DNA follows: TGTGCCAGCAGCCTCTCAACTACAGGGTCGAGAGGGCTGTTTTTT. The chain is built from TRBV6-2 or TRBV6-3 and TRBJ2-2, with D perhaps matching TRBD1 (6 bases). The CDR3 spans 15 residues. Between the trimmed V and J ends, which lost 6 bases and 13 bases, there was a span of 24 bases. Per the germline V gene, CDR1 is MNHEY and CDR2 is SVGEGT.

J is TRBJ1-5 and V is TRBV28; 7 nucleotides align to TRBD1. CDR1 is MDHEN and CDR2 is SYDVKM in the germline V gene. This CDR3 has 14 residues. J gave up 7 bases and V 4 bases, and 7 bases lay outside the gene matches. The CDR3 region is CASSSRQGGQPQHF. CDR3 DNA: TGTGCCAGCAGTTCTCGACAGGGCGGGCAGCCCCAGCATTTT.

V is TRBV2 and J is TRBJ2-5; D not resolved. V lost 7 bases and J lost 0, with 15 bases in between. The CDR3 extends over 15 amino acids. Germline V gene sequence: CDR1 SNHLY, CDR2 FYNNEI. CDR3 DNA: TGTGCCAGCAAGAACCGAGTGGGCAACCAAGAGACCCAGTACTTC. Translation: CASKNRVGNQETQYF.

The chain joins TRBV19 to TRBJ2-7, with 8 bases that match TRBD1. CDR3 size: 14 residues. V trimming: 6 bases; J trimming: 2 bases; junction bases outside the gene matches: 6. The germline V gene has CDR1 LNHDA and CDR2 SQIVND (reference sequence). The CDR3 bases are TGTGCCAGTAGCCCACAGGGGGTCCCCTACGAGCAGTACTTC. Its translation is CASSPQGVPYEQYF. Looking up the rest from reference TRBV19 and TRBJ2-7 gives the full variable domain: DGGITQSPKYLFRKEGQNVTLSCEQNLNHDAMYWYRQDPGQGLRLIYYSQIVNDFQKGDIAEGYSVSREKKESFPLTVTSAQKNPTAFYLCASSPQGVPYEQYFGPGTRLTVT.

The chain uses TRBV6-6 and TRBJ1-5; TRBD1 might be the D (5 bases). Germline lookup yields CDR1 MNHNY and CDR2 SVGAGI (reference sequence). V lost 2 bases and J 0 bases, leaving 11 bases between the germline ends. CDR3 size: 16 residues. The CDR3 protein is CASSYLGADSNQPQHF. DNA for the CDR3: TGTGCCAGCAGTTACCTAGGGGCGGATAGCAATCAGCCCCAGCATTTT.

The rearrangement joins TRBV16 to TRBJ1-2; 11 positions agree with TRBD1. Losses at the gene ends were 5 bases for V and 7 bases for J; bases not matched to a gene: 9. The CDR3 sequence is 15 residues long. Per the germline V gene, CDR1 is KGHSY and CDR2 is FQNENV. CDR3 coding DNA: TGTGCCAGCAGCTCCTCGGACAGGGGGCGGGGTGGCTACACCTTC. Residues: CASSSSDRGRGGYTF.

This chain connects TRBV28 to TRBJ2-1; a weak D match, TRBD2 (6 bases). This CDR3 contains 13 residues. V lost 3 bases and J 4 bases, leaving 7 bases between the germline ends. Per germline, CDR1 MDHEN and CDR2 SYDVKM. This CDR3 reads CASSLAGYNEQFF. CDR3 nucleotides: TGTGCCAGCAGTTTGGCGGGATACAATGAGCAGTTCTTC.

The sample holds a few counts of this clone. CDR3 nucleotides: TGTGCCAGCAGTTTGAGTAGCGTGGCCTACGAGCAGTACTTC. Its protein is CASSLSSVAYEQYF. The chain joins TRBV27 to TRBJ2-7, with a weak D call TRBD2 (5 bases). V dropped 3 bases and J dropped 2 bases, with 11 bases sitting between them. The CDR3 runs to 14 residues. Germline CDR1 and CDR2: MNHEY and SMNVEV (reference sequence).

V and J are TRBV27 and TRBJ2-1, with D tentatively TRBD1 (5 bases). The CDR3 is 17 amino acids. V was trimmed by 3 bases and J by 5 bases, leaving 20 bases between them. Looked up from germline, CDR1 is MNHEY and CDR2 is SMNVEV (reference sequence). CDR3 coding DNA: TGTGCCAGCAGTTTCATACCCCCCGGACAAGCCGACAATGAGCAGTTCTTC. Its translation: CASSFIPPGQADNEQFF.

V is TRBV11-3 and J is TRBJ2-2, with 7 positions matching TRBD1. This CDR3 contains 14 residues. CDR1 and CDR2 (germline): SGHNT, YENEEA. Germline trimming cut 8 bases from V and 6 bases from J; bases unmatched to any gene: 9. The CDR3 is CASGQTGYSGELFF. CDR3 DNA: TGTGCCAGCGGTCAGACAGGGTATTCCGGGGAGCTGTTTTTT.

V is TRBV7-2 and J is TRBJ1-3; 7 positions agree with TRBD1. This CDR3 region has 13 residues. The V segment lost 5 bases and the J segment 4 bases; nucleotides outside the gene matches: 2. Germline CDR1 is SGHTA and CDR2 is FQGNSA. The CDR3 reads CASSIQGGNTIYF. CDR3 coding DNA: TGTGCCAGCAGCATACAGGGGGGAAACACCATATATTTT.

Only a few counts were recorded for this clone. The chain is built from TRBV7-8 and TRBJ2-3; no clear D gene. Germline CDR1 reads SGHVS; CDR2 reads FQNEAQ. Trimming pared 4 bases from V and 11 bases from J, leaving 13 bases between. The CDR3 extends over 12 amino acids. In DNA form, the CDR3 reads TGTGCCAGCAGCTCCGTTGAGAGGTTGCAGTATTTT. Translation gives CASSSVERLQYF. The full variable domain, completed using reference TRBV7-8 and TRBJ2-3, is GAGVSQSPRYKVAKRGQDVALRCDPISGHVSLFWYQQALGQGPEFLTYFQNEAQLDKSGLPSDRFFAERPEGSVSTLKIQRTQQEDSAVYLCASSSVERLQYFGPGTRLTVL.

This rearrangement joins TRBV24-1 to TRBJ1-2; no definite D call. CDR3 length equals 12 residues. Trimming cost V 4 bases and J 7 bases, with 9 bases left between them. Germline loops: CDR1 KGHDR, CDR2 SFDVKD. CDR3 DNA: TGTGCCACCAGTGACCCTAGCCGTGGCTACACCTTC. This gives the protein CATSDPSRGYTF.

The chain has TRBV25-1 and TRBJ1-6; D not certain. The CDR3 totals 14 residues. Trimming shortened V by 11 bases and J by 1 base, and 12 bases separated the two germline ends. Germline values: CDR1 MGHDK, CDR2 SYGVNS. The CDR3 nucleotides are TGTGCCTCGGGGTGGGGTTCCTATAATTCACCCCTCCACTTT. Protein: CASGWGSYNSPLHF.

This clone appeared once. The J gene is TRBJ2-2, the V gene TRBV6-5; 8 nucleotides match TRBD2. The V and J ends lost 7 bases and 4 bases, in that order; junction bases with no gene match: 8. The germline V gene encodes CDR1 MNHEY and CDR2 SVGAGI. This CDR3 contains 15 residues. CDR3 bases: TGTGCCAGCACCCTGCTAGCGGGTATCACCGGGGAGCTGTTTTTT. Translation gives CASTLLAGITGELFF.

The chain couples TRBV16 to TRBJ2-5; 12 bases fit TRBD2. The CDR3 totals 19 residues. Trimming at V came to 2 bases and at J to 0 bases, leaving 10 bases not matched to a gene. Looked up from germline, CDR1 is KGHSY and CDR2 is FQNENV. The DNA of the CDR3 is TGTGCCAGCAGCCAAAGTCGGCCTAGCGGGGGGGCGCACCAAGAGACCCAGTACTTC. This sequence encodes CASSQSRPSGGAHQETQYF.

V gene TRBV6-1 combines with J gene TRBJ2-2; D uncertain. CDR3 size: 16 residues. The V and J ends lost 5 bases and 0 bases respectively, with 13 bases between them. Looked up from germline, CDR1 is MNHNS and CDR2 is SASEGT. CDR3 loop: CASSKGYSTNTGELFF. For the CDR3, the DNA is TGTGCCAGCAGTAAAGGATACAGTACGAACACCGGGGAGCTGTTTTTT.

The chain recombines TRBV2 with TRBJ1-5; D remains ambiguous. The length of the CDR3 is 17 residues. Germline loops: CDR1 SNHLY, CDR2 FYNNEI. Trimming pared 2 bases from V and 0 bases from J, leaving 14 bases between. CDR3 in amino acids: CASSERRSGYSNQPQHF. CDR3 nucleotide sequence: TGTGCCAGCAGTGAAAGGAGGAGCGGATATAGCAATCAGCCCCAGCATTTT. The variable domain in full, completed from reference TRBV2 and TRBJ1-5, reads EPEVTQTPSHQVTQMGQEVILRCVPISNHLYFYWYRQILGQKVEFLVSFYNNEISEKSEIFDDQFSVERPDGSNFTLKIRSTKLEDSAMYFCASSERRSGYSNQPQHFGDGTRLSIL.

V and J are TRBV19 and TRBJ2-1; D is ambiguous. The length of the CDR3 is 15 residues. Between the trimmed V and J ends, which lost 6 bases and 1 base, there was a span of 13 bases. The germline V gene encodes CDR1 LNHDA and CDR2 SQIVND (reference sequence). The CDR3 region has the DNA TGTGCCAGTAGCCTCGGTACCGCGTCCTACAATGAGCAGTTCTTC. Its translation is CASSLGTASYNEQFF.

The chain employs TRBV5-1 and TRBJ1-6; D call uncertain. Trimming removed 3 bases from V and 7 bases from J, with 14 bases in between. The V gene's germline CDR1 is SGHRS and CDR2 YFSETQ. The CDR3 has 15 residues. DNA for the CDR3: TGCGCCAGCAGCTCCGACCCGGGTCCAAATTCACCCCTCCACTTT. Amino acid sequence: CASSSDPGPNSPLHF.

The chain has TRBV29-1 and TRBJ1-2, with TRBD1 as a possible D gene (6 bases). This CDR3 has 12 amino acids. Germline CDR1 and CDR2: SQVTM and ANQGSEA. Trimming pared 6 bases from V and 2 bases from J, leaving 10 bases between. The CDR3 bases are TGCAGCGTGGGAACAGGGAACTATGGCTACACCTTC. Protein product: CSVGTGNYGYTF.

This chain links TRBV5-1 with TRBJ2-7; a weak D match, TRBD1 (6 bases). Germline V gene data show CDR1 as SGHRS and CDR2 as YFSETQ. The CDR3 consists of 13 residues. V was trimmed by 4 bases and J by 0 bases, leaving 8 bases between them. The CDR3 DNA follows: TGCGCCAGCAGCGAGGACAGCTCCTACGAGCAGTACTTC. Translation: CASSEDSSYEQYF.

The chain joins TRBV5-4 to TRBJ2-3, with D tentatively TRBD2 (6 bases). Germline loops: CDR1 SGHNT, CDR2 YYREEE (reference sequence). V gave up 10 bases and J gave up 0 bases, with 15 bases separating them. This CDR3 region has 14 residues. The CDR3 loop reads CAGRDSLSTDTQYF. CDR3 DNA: TGTGCCGGCCGGGACTCCCTGAGCACAGATACGCAGTATTTT.